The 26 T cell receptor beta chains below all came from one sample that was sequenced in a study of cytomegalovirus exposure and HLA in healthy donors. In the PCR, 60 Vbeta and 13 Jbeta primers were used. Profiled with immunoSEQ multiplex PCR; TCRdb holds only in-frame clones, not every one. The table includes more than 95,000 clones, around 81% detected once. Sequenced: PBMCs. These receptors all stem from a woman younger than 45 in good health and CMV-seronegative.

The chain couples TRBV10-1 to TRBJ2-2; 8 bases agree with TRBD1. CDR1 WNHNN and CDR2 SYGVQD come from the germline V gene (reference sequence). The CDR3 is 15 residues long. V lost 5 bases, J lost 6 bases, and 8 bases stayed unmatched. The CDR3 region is CASSQTGVFSGELFF. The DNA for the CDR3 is TGCGCCAGCAGTCAGACAGGGGTATTTTCCGGGGAGCTGTTTTTT.

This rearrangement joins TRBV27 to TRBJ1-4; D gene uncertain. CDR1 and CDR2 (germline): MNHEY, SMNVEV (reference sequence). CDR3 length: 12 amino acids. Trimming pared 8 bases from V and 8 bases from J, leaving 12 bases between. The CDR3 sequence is CASGPRREKLFF. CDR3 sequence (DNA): TGTGCCAGCGGGCCCCGGAGGGAAAAACTGTTTTTT.

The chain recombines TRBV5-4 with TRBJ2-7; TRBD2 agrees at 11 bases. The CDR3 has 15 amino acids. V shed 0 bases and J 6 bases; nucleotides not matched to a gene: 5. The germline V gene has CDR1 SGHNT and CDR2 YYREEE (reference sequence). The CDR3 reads CASSLEVLAGGEQYF. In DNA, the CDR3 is TGTGCCAGCAGCTTGGAGGTCCTAGCGGGAGGCGAGCAGTACTTC. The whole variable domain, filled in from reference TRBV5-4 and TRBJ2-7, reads ETGVTQSPTHLIKTRGQQVTLRCSSQSGHNTVSWYQQALGQGPQFIFQYYREEENGRGNFPPRFSGLQFPNYSSELNVNALELDDSALYLCASSLEVLAGGEQYFGPGTRLTVT.

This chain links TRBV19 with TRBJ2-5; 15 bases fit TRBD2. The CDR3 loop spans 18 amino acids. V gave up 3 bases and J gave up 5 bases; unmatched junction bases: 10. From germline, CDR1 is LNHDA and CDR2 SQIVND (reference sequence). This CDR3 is CASSMGLAGGLRRETQYF. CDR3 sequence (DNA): TGTGCCAGTAGTATGGGACTAGCGGGAGGTCTTCGCCGGGAGACCCAGTACTTC.

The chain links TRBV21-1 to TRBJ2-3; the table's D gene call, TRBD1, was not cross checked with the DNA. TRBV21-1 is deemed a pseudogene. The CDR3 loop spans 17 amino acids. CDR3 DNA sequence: TGTGCCAGCATCTCACCCGGACAGCATCTAGACACAGATACGCAGTATTTT. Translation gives CASISPGQHLDTDTQYF.

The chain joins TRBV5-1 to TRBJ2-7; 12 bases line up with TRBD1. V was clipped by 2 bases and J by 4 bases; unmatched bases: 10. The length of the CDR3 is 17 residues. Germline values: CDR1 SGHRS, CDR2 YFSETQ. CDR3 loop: CASSFTSGTGGRYEQYF. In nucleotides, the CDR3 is TGCGCCAGCAGCTTTACGTCGGGGACAGGGGGCCGGTACGAGCAGTACTTC.

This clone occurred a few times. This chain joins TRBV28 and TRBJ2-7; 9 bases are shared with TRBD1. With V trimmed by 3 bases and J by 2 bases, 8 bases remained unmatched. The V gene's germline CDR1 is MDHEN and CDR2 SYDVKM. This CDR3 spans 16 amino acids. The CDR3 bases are TGTGCCAGCAGTTTGAGGCCGGGACAGGGTCCCTACGAGCAGTACTTC. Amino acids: CASSLRPGQGPYEQYF.

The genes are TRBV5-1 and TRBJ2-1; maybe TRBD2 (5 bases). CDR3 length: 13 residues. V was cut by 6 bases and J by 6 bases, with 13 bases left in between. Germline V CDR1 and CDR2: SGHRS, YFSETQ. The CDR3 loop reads CASKPEGPNEQFF. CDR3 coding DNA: TGCGCCAGCAAACCCGAGGGCCCCAATGAGCAGTTCTTC.

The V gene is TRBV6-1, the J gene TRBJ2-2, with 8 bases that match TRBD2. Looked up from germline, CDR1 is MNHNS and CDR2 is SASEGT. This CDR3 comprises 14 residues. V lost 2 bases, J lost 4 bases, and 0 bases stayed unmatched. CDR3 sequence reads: CASSELAGTGELFF. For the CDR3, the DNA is TGTGCCAGCAGTGAACTAGCGGGCACCGGGGAGCTGTTTTTT.

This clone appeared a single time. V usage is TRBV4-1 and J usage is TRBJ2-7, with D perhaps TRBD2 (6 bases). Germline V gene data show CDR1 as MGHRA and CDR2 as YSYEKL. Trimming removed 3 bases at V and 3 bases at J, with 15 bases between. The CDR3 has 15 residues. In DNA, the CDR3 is TGCGCCAGCAGCCAGAGCCCGGGACTGGACTACGAGCAGTACTTC. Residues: CASSQSPGLDYEQYF.

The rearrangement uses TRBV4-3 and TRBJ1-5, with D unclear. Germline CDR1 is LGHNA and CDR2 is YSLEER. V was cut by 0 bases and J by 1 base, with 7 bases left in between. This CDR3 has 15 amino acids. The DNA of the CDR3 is TGCGCCAGCAGCCAAGAGGCGGGGAGCAATCAGCCCCAGCATTTT. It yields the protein CASSQEAGSNQPQHF.

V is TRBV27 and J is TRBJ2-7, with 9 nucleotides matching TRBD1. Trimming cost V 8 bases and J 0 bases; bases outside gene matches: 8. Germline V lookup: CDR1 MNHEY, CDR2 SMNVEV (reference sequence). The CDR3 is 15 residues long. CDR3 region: CASGTGQGPSYEQYF. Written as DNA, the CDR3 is TGTGCCAGCGGTACGGGACAGGGCCCCTCCTACGAGCAGTACTTC.

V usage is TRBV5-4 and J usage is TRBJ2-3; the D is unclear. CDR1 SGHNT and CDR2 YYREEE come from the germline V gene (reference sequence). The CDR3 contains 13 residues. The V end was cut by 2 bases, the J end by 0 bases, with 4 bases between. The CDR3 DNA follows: TGTGCCAGCAGCTTCTTTAGCACAGATACGCAGTATTTT. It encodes CASSFFSTDTQYF. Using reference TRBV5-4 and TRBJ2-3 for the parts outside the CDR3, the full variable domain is ETGVTQSPTHLIKTRGQQVTLRCSSQSGHNTVSWYQQALGQGPQFIFQYYREEENGRGNFPPRFSGLQFPNYSSELNVNALELDDSALYLCASSFFSTDTQYFGPGTRLTVL.

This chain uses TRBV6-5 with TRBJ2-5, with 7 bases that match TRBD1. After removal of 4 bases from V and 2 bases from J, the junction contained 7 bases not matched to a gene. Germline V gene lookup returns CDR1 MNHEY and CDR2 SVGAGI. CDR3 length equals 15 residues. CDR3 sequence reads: CASSSNTGAQETQYF. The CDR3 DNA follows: TGTGCCAGCAGTTCCAATACAGGGGCTCAAGAGACCCAGTACTTC.

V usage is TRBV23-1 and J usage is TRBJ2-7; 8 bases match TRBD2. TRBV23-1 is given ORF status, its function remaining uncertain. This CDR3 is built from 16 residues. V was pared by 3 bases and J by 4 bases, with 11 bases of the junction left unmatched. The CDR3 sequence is CASSQFRAGVAYEQYF. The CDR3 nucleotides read TGCGCCAGCAGTCAGTTCCGAGCGGGAGTGGCGTACGAGCAGTACTTC.

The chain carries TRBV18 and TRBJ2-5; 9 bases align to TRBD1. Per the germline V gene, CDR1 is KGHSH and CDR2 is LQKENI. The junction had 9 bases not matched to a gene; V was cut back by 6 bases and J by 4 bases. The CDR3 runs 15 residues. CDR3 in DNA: TGTGCCAGCTCGGACGGGACAGGGACGAGAGAGACCCAGTACTTC. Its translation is CASSDGTGTRETQYF. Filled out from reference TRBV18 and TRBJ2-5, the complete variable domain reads NAGVMQNPRHLVRRRGQEARLRCSPMKGHSHVYWYRQLPEEGLKFMVYLQKENIIDESGMPKERFSAEFPKEGPSILRIQQVVRGDSAAYFCASSDGTGTRETQYFGPGTRLLVL.

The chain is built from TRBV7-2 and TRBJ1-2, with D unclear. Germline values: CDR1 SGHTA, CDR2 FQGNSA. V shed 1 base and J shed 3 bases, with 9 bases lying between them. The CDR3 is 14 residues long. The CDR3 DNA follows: TGTGCCAGCAGCTTAGTACAGACCGACTATGGCTACACCTTC. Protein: CASSLVQTDYGYTF. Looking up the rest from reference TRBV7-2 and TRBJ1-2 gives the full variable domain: GAGVSQSPSNKVTEKGKDVELRCDPISGHTALYWYRQSLGQGLEFLIYFQGNSAPDKSGLPSDRFSAERTGGSVSTLTIQRTQQEDSAVYLCASSLVQTDYGYTFGSGTRLTVV.

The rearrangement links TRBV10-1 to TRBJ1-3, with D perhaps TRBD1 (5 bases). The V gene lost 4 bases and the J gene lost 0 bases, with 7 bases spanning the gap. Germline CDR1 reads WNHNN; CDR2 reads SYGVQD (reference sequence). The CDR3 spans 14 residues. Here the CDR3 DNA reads TGCGCCAGCAGTGGACAGTACTCTGGAAACACCATATATTTT. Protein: CASSGQYSGNTIYF.

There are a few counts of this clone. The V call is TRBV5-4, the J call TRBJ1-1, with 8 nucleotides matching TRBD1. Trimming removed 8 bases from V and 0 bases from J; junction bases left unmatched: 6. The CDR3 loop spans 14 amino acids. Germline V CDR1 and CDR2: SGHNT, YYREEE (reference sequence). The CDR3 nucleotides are TGTGCCAGTCACAGGGGGAAATTGAACACTGAAGCTTTCTTT. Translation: CASHRGKLNTEAFF.

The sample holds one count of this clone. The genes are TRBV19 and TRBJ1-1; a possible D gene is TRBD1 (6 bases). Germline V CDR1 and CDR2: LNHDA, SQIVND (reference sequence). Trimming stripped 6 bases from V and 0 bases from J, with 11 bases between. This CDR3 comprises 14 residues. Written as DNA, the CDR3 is TGTGCCAGTAGCCAGGGGAATTTGAACACTGAAGCTTTCTTT. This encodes CASSQGNLNTEAFF.

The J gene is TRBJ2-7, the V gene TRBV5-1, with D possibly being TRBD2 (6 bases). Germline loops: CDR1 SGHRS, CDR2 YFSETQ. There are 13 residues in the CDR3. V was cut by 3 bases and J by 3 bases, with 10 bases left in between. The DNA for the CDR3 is TGCGCCAGCAGCTCGGTGGAGGGCTACGAGCAGTACTTC. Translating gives CASSSVEGYEQYF.

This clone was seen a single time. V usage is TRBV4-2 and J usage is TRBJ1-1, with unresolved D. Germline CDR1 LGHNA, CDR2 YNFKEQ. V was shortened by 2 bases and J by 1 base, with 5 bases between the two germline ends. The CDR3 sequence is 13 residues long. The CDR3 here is CASSQLENTEAFF. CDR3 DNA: TGTGCCAGCAGCCAACTAGAGAACACTGAAGCTTTCTTT.

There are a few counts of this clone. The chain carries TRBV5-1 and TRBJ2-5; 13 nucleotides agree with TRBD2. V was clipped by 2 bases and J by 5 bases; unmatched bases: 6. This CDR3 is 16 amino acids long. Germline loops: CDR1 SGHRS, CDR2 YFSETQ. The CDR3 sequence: CASSFGLAGAGETQYF. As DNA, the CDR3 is TGCGCCAGCAGCTTTGGACTAGCGGGAGCGGGGGAGACCCAGTACTTC.

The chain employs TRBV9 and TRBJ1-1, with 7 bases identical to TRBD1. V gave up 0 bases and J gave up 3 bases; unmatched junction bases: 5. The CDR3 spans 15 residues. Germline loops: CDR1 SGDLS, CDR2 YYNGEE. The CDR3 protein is CASSVAGTADTEAFF. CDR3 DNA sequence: TGTGCCAGCAGCGTAGCCGGGACAGCGGACACTGAAGCTTTCTTT.

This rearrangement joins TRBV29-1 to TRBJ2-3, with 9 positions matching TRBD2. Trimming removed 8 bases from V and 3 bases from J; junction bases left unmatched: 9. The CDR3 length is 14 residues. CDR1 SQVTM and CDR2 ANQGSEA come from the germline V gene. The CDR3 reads CSLGGGGMTDTQYF. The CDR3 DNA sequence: TGCAGCCTTGGCGGGGGGGGGATGACAGATACGCAGTATTTT.

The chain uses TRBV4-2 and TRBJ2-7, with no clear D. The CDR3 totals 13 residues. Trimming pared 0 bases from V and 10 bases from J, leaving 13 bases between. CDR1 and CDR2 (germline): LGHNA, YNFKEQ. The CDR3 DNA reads TGTGCCAGCAGCCAAGATCTCGGTTTCTTCCAGTACTTC. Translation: CASSQDLGFFQYF.